Below, 20 T cell receptor beta chains from the same sample are listed, as sequenced in a study of read filtering for tumor transcriptome and immune sequencing. From about 400 ng of RNA, a library with molecular barcoded alpha/delta and beta/gamma adaptors was made. TCRdb re-analysed the reads in MiXCR, keeping a single row per CDR3 protein. The sample yields roughly 60,000 distinct CDR3 sequences, 20% to 25% seen once. The source material was a population of CD138-negative cells sorted from bone marrow. The origin of the receptors is a donor aged 40 or older with multiple myeloma.

V and J are TRBV2 and TRBJ2-2; 9 bases agree with TRBD1. CDR3 length equals 18 residues. V shed 8 bases and J 0 bases; nucleotides not matched to a gene: 13. Germline V gene data show CDR1 as SNHLY and CDR2 as FYNNEI. The CDR3 DNA reads TGTGCCAGCTCGGGCCCCACAGGGGGCGATCCGAACACCGGGGAGCTGTTTTTT. Residues: CASSGPTGGDPNTGELFF.

Many counts were recorded for this clonotype. This chain connects TRBV4-1 to TRBJ1-2; D unclear. The CDR3 covers 15 residues. The germline V gene has CDR1 MGHRA and CDR2 YSYEKL. Trimming took 1 base from V and 0 from J, leaving 9 bases between them. This CDR3 reads CASSQGLLPNYGYTF. CDR3 coding DNA: TGCGCCAGCAGCCAAGGGTTACTACCTAACTATGGCTACACCTTC.

This clonotype was counted between two and nine times. Since no conserved phenylalanine or tryptophan closes the CDR3, a read error is the likely cause. The chain joins TRBV7-8 to TRBJ1-2; maybe TRBD1 (5 bases). Per the germline V gene, CDR1 is SGHVS and CDR2 is FQNEAQ. The CDR3 has 14 amino acids. Trimming removed 1 base at V and 4 bases at J, with 10 bases between. CDR3 residues: CASSLGGVGYGYTL. For the CDR3, the DNA is TGTGCCAGCAGCTTAGGGGGCGTCGGCTATGGCTACACCCTC.

The gene calls are TRBV18 and TRBJ2-2; unclear D gene. This CDR3 comprises 14 residues. Germline values: CDR1 KGHSH, CDR2 LQKENI. V lost 0 bases and J 5 bases, leaving 7 bases between the germline ends. CDR3 amino acids: CASSPPRLTGELFF. CDR3 DNA: TGTGCCAGCTCACCACCGCGGTTGACCGGGGAGCTGTTTTTT.

This clonotype was seen ten or more times. The chain recombines TRBV5-1 with TRBJ2-1; TRBD2 matches 11 bases. CDR1 SGHRS and CDR2 YFSETQ come from the germline V gene. V dropped 5 bases and J dropped 6; count of bases not matched to a gene: 7. The CDR3 totals 15 residues. The CDR3 DNA sequence: TGCGCCAGCAGGGGTGGCACTAGCGGGGGCAATGAGCAGTTCTTC. It is translated as CASRGGTSGGNEQFF.

Note on this clonotype: This clone may be a read error of a much larger clone one base away. The chain is built from TRBV28 and TRBJ2-2; D is possibly TRBD1 (5 bases). The CDR3 is made up of 17 amino acids. CDR1 and CDR2 (germline): MDHEN, SYDVKM. For the CDR3, the DNA is TGTGCCAGCAGCAATCCGACCAGGGCCACGAACACCCGGGAGCTGTTTTTT. It yields the protein CASSNPTRATNTRELFF. The entire variable domain, with the rest obtained from reference TRBV28 and TRBJ2-2, is as follows: DVKVTQSSRYLVKRTGEKVFLECVQDMDHENMFWYRQDPGLGLRLIYFSYDVKMKEKGDIPEGYSVSREKKERFSLILESASTNQTSMYLCASSNPTRATNTRELFFGEGSRLTVL.

The rearrangement joins TRBV9 to TRBJ2-1; D remains unclear. CDR1 is SGDLS and CDR2 is YYNGEE in the germline V gene. Trimming took off 3 bases at V and 5 bases at J, with 12 bases between the two ends. This CDR3 is built from 14 residues. As DNA, the CDR3 is TGTGCCAGCAGCGCTTCTAAGCGCAACAATGAGCAGTTCTTC. As protein: CASSASKRNNEQFF.

This clonotype was observed many times. The chain carries TRBV4-2 and TRBJ2-2, with D perhaps TRBD1 (5 bases). V was pared by 1 base and J by 7 bases, with 13 bases between. Germline V CDR1 and CDR2: LGHNA, YNFKEQ. There are 15 residues in the CDR3. The CDR3 bases are TGTGCCAGCAGCCAAGGGGCGCAGGGAAGCGGGGAGCTGTTTTTT. Amino acids: CASSQGAQGSGELFF.

This clonotype was observed at least ten times. This rearrangement joins TRBV29-1 to TRBJ2-2, with a tentative D call TRBD1 (5 bases). Looked up from germline, CDR1 is SQVTM and CDR2 is ANQGSEA. Trimming pared 6 bases from V and 0 bases from J, leaving 11 bases between. CDR3 length: 14 residues. As DNA, the CDR3 is TGCAGCGTGGACGGACAAGCGAACACCGGGGAGCTGTTTTTT. Its protein product is CSVDGQANTGELFF.

This clonotype has at least ten counts. This rearrangement joins TRBV29-1 to TRBJ2-3; 8 nucleotides agree with TRBD1. This CDR3 spans 14 amino acids. The trim removed 5 bases at V and 6 bases at J, leaving 10 bases unmatched. Per the germline V gene, CDR1 is SQVTM and CDR2 is ANQGSEA. The CDR3 loop is CSVTGQGVGDTQYF. CDR3 in DNA: TGCAGCGTTACAGGACAGGGCGTAGGGGATACGCAGTATTTT.

Points on this clonotype: A single base separates this from a much larger clone, so it may be a read error. The conserved phenylalanine or tryptophan is not found at the CDR3 terminus, so this likely reflects a read error. This chain links TRBV30 with TRBJ2-1; perhaps TRBD2 as D (6 bases). Germline CDR1 is GTSNPN and CDR2 is SVGIG (reference sequence). Trimming took 0 bases from V and 9 from J, leaving 21 bases between them. The CDR3 contains 16 residues. The CDR3 reads CAWSVRGRRGSGEQFC. The CDR3 region has the DNA TGTGCCTGGAGTGTAAGGGGCAGGAGGGGTTCGGGTGAGCAGTTCTGC.

This chain joins TRBV7-2 and TRBJ2-5, with 7 bases that match TRBD1. Trimming at V came to 5 bases and at J to 4 bases, leaving 1 base not matched to a gene. The CDR3 length is 12 residues. The germline CDR1 and CDR2 sequences are SGHTA and FQGNSA. In DNA, the CDR3 is TGTGCCAGCAGCCGACAGGGAGAGACCCAGTACTTC. Protein product: CASSRQGETQYF.

V and J are TRBV9 and TRBJ2-6, with 7 bases that match TRBD1. Germline V CDR1 and CDR2: SGDLS, YYNGEE. The CDR3 spans 18 residues. The V and J ends lost 0 bases and 2 bases, in that order; junction bases with no gene match: 8. DNA for the CDR3: TGTGCCAGCAGCGTAGTCACAGGGGACCAGACTGGGGCCAACGTCCTGACTTTC. Translated, it gives CASSVVTGDQTGANVLTF.

In its sample, this clonotype was seen many times. The chain has TRBV19 and TRBJ2-2; TRBD2 aligns across 12 bases. The CDR3 totals 18 residues. The V and J ends lost 5 bases and 2 bases, in that order; junction bases with no gene match: 9. Looked up from germline, CDR1 is LNHDA and CDR2 is SQIVND (reference sequence). CDR3 DNA: TGTGCCAGTAGTGCCACGACTAGCGGGAGAGATAACACCGGGGAGCTGTTTTTT. Translation: CASSATTSGRDNTGELFF.

On this clonotype: Since a much larger clone is just one base distant, this may be a read error. This sequence joins TRBV20-1 and TRBJ2-1; 10 bases map to TRBD2. Germline trimming cut 5 bases from V and 12 bases from J; bases unmatched to any gene: 16. This CDR3 is built from 15 residues. Germline loops: CDR1 DFQATT, CDR2 SNEGSKA (reference sequence). The DNA of the CDR3 is TGCAGTGCTGCGGGTCTAGCGGGAGAATTCGATGGGCAGTTCTTC. Translating gives CSAAGLAGEFDGQFF.

The chain carries TRBV28 and TRBJ2-7, with 10 nucleotides matching TRBD2. The CDR3 is made up of 17 amino acids. V was clipped by 1 base and J by 4 bases; unmatched bases: 10. Germline CDR1 reads MDHEN; CDR2 reads SYDVKM. Here the CDR3 reads CASSLSAGGPDGYEQYF. The DNA of the CDR3 is TGTGCCAGCAGTTTATCAGCGGGAGGGCCGGACGGGTACGAGCAGTACTTC.

In this sample, this clonotype turned up a few times. The germline gene is not matched at one end of the junction; a read error may be the cause. The chain uses TRBV12-3 or TRBV12-4 and TRBJ2-1, with 10 bases fitting TRBD2. CDR3 length: 17 residues. Here the CDR3 reads CASGLTLASGSRNEQFF. The CDR3 DNA sequence: TGTGCCAGCGGTTTAACCTTGGCTAGCGGGAGTCGCAATGAGCAGTTCTTC.

A remark on this clonotype: A read error may be the cause here, since a much bigger clone is one base away. J is TRBJ2-3 and V is TRBV2, with D possibly matching TRBD1 (5 bases). There are 14 residues in the CDR3. CDR1 and CDR2 (germline): SNHLY, FYNNEI. The CDR3: CASSEDAATGTQYF. CDR3 DNA sequence: TGTGCCAGCAGTGAGGACGCCGCAACAGGTACGCAGTATTTT. The whole variable domain, remainder taken from reference TRBV2 and TRBJ2-3, is EPEVTQTPSHQVTQMGQEVILRCVPISNHLYFYWYRQILGQKVEFLVSFYNNEISEKSEIFDDQFSVERPDGSNFTLKIRSTKLEDSAMYFCASSEDAATGTQYFGPGTRLTVL.

The V call is TRBV10-3, the J call TRBJ1-1, with 8 bases fitting TRBD1. The trim removed 6 bases at V and 4 bases at J, leaving 4 bases unmatched. CDR3 size: 13 residues. Germline CDR1 is ENHRY and CDR2 is SYGVKD. CDR3 sequence: CAIRQGGGTEAFF. In DNA form, the CDR3 reads TGTGCCATCAGACAGGGGGGGGGCACTGAAGCTTTCTTT.

This clonotype showed up many times. The chain has TRBV6-1 and TRBJ1-5, with D tentatively TRBD1 (5 bases). CDR1 and CDR2 from the germline V gene are MNHNS and SASEGT. The ends were cut back, 2 bases at V and 6 bases at J, with 14 bases in the middle. The CDR3 has 15 residues. Written as DNA, the CDR3 is TGTGCCAGCAGTGAATGGGGGGGGTCGCGTCAGCCCCAGCATTTT. This sequence encodes CASSEWGGSRQPQHF.